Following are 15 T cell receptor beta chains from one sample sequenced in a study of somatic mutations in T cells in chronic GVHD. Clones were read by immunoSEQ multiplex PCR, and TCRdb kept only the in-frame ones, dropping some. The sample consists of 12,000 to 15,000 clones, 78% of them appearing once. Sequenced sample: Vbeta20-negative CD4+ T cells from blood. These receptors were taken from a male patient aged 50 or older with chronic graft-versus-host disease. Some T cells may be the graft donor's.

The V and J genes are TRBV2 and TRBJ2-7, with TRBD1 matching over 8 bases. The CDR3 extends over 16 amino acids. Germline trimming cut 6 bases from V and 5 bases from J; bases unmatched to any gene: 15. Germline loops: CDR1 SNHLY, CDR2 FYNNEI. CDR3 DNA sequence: TGTGCCAGCAGAATCCGGACCGGGACAGGCTCGCACGAGCAGTACTTC. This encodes CASRIRTGTGSHEQYF.

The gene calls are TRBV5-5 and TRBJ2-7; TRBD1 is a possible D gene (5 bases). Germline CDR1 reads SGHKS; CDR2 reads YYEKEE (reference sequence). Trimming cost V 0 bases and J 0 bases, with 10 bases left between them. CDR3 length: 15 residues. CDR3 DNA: TGTGCCAGCAGCTTGGGAAGCGACAGCTCCTACGAGCAGTACTTC. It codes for CASSLGSDSSYEQYF.

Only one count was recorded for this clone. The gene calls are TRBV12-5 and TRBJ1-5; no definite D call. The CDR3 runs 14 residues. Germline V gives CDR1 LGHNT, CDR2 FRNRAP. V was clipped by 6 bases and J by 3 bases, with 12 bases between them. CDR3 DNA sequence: TGTGCTAGTGGGTCACAGTACACCAATCAGCCCCAGCATTTT. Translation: CASGSQYTNQPQHF.

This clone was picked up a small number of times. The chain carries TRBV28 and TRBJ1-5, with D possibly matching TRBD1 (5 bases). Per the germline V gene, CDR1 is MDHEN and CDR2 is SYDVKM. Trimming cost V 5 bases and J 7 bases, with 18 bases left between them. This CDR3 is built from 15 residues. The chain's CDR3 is CASSTPGHLEQPQHF. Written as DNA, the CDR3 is TGTGCCAGCAGTACCCCAGGACATTTAGAGCAGCCCCAGCATTTT.

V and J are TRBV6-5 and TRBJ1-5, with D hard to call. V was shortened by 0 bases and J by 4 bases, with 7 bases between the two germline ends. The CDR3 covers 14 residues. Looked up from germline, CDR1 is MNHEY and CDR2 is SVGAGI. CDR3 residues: CASSYSIQNQPQHF. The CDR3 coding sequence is TGTGCCAGCAGTTACTCGATACAGAATCAGCCCCAGCATTTT.

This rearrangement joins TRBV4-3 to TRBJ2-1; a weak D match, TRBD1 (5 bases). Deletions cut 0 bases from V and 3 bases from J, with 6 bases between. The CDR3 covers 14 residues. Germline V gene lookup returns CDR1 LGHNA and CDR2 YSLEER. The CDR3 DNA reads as TGCGCCAGCAGCCAAGATAGGGGCTACAATGAGCAGTTCTTC. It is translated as CASSQDRGYNEQFF.

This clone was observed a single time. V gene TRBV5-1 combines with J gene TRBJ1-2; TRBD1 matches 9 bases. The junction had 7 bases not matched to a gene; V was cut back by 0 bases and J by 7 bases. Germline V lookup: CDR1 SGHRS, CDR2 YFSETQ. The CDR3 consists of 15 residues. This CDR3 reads CASSLDRTGAGGYTF. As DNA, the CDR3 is TGCGCCAGCAGCTTGGATCGGACAGGGGCGGGTGGCTACACCTTC.

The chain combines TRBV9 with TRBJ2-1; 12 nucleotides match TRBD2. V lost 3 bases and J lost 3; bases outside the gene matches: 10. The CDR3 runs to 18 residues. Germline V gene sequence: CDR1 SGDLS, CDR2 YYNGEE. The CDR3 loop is CASSATGLAGRRYNEQFF. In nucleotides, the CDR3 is TGTGCCAGCAGCGCCACGGGACTAGCGGGTAGACGCTACAATGAGCAGTTCTTC.

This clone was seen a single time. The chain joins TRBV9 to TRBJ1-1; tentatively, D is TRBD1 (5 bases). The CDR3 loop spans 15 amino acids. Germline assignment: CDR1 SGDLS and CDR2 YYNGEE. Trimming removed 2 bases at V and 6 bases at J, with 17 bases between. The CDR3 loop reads CASSVGRGGVSEAFF. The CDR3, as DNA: TGTGCCAGCAGCGTGGGCCGCGGGGGGGTCTCTGAAGCTTTCTTT.

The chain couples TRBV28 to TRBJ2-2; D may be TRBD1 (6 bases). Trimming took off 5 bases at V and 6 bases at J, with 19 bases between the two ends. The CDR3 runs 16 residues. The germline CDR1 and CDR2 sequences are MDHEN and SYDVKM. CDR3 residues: CASSPTRGTVSGELFF. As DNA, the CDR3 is TGTGCCAGCAGTCCGACGAGGGGGACGGTCTCCGGGGAGCTGTTTTTT.

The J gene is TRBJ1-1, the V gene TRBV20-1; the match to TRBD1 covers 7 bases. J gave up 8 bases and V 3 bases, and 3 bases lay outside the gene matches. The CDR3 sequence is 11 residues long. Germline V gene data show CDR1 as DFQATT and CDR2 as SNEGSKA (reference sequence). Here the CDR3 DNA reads TGCAGTGCTAGTAAGGACAGGGAAGCTTTCTTT. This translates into CSASKDREAFF.

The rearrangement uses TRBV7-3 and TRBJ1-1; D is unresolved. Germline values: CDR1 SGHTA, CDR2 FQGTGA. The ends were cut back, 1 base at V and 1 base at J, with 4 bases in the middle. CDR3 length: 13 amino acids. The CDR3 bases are TGTGCCAGCAGCTTAATTAAGAACACTGAAGCTTTCTTT. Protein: CASSLIKNTEAFF.

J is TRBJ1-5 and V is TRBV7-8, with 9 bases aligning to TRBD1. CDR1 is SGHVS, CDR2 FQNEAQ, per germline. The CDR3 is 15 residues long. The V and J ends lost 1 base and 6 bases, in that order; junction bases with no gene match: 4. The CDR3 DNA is TGTGCCAGCAGCTTAGGGGGGACAGGGAGTCAGCCCCAGCATTTT. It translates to CASSLGGTGSQPQHF.

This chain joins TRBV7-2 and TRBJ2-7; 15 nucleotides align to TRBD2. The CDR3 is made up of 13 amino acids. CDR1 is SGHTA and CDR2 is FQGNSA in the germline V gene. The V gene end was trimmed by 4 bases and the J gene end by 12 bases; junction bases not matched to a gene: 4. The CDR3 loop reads CASSSGLAGGPYF. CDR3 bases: TGTGCCAGCAGCTCGGGACTAGCGGGAGGTCCGTACTTC.

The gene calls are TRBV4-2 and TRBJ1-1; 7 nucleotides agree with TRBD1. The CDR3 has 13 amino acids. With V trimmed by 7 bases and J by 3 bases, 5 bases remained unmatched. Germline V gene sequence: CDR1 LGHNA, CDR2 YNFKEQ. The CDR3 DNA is TGTGCCAGCACCCAGGGGGGGGACACTGAAGCTTTCTTT. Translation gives CASTQGGDTEAFF.